The entry below describes one T cell receptor (beta chain). What it binds is not known. CDR3 length: 15 amino acids. Per the germline V gene, CDR1 is MDHEN and CDR2 is SYDVKM. The V end lost 5 bases, the J end lost 8 bases, and 19 bases lay between the germline ends. The source of the sample is a study of T cell responses to AZD1222 COVID-19 vaccine. Across the study: Investigators merged groups given second doses at roughly 4 or roughly 12 weeks.

Profiled with immunoSEQ multiplex PCR; TCRdb holds only in-frame clones, not every one. Of tens of thousands of clones in the sample, roughly 90% were seen once. Findings of the study overall: Mostly white British, mostly female donors; authors suggested clonal diversity may be underestimated. Repertoires were obtained only post-peak T cell response.

V usage is TRBV28 and J usage is TRBJ2-1; D may be TRBD1 or TRBD2 (6 bases each). This receptor was identified in an adult in good health. The sequenced sample was peripheral blood, obtained on day 0 of AZD1222 vaccination. CDR3 amino acids: CASSPGGQSRDEQFF. The CDR3 coding sequence is TGTGCCAGCAGTCCCGGGGGCCAGTCCAGGGATGAGCAGTTCTTC. Full variable domain (missing parts from reference TRBV28 and TRBJ2-1): DVKVTQSSRYLVKRTGEKVFLECVQDMDHENMFWYRQDPGLGLRLIYFSYDVKMKEKGDIPEGYSVSREKKERFSLILESASTNQTSMYLCASSPGGQSRDEQFFGPGTRLTVL.